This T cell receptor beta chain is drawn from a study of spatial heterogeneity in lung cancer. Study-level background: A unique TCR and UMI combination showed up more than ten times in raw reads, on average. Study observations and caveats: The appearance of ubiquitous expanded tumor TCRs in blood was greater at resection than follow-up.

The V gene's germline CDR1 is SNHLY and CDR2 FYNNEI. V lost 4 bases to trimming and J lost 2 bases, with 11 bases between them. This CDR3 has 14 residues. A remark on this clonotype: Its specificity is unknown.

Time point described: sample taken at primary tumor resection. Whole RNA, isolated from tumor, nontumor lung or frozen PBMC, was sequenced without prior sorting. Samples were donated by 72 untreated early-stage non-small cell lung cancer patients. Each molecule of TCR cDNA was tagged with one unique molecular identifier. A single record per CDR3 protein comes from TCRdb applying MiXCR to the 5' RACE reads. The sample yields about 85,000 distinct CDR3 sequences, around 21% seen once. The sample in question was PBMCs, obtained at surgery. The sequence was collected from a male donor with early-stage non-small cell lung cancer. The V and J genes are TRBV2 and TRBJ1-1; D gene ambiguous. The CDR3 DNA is TGTGCCAGCAGTGTAGTGGGCCTTAACACTGAAGCTTTCTTT. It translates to CASSVVGLNTEAFF.